The rows below give T cell receptor beta chains drawn from one sample of a study of regulatory T cells in long-lasting Graves disease. MiXCR, applied by TCRdb to the multiplex PCR reads, yields one record per CDR3 protein. The data contain hundreds of thousands of distinct CDR3 sequences, roughly 21% of them singletons. This sample comprised peripheral blood mononuclear cells (PBMCs), obtained when the disease was refractory, from a patient treated with antithyroid drugs. The receptor source for this set is a female donor with Graves disease. Each CDR3 is given with its conserved first and last residue. Fields, in order: V gene, D gene, J gene, clone size, CDR3 DNA, CDR3 protein. D genes are given only for firm matches. Some rows have no size entry. The others give once, few or many, or a class for an expanded clone.

v_gene: TRBV7-3; d_gene: -; j_gene: TRBJ2-2; abundance: -; CDR3nt: TGTGCCAGCAGCCTTGGGCCCCTCACCGGGGAGCTGTTTTTT; CDR3aa: CASSLGPLTGELFF
v_gene: TRBV2; d_gene: -; j_gene: TRBJ2-7; abundance: many; CDR3nt: TGTGCCAGCAAGAGGGGAGACACCTACGAGCAGTACTTC; CDR3aa: CASKRGDTYEQYF
v_gene: TRBV28; d_gene: -; j_gene: TRBJ1-5; abundance: once; CDR3nt: TGTGCCAGCAGACCCGTCGGGGGCAATCAGCCCCAGCATTTT; CDR3aa: CASRPVGGNQPQHF
v_gene: TRBV19; d_gene: TRBD2; j_gene: TRBJ2-7; abundance: once; CDR3nt: TGTGCCAGTAGGAGCACCGGGACTAGCGCCTCCTACGAGCAGTACTTC; CDR3aa: CASRSTGTSASYEQYF
v_gene: TRBV2; d_gene: TRBD1; j_gene: TRBJ1-2; abundance: many; CDR3nt: TGTGCCAGCAGCAAAGACAGGGGCCAATACTATGGCTACACCTTC; CDR3aa: CASSKDRGQYYGYTF
v_gene: TRBV20-1; d_gene: TRBD1; j_gene: TRBJ2-7; abundance: few; CDR3nt: TGCAGTGCTAGAGCGGACTTGAGGGGGCACTCCTACGAGCAGTACTTC; CDR3aa: CSARADLRGHSYEQYF
v_gene: TRBV7-2; d_gene: -; j_gene: TRBJ1-2; abundance: few; CDR3nt: TGTGCCAGCAGGGGGGACGGCTTTCCCGGTATAGGCTACACCTTC; CDR3aa: CASRGDGFPGIGYTF
v_gene: TRBV7-6; d_gene: TRBD1; j_gene: TRBJ1-5; abundance: many; CDR3nt: TGTGCCAGCAGTGCGGACAGGGGAGATCAGCCCCAGCATTTT; CDR3aa: CASSADRGDQPQHF
v_gene: TRBV20-1; d_gene: -; j_gene: TRBJ1-6; abundance: many; CDR3nt: TGCAGTGCTAGGGGCCAGGCCTATAATTCACCCCTCCACTTT; CDR3aa: CSARGQAYNSPLHF
v_gene: TRBV6-1; d_gene: -; j_gene: TRBJ1-2; abundance: many; CDR3nt: TGTGCCAGCAGTGAACCCAGGGGCTATGGCTACACCTTC; CDR3aa: CASSEPRGYGYTF
v_gene: TRBV11-2; d_gene: TRBD1; j_gene: TRBJ1-6; abundance: many; CDR3nt: TGTGCCAGCAGCTACGGACAGGGCTCCTATAATTCACCCCTCCACTTT; CDR3aa: CASSYGQGSYNSPLHF
v_gene: TRBV27; d_gene: -; j_gene: TRBJ1-5; abundance: -; CDR3nt: TGTGCCAGCAGCCACCCCCGGGGGCCCCAGCATTTT; CDR3aa: CASSHPRGPQHF
v_gene: TRBV30; d_gene: -; j_gene: TRBJ1-1; abundance: -; CDR3nt: TGTGCCTGGAGTGTCCCGACAGCCACGTACACTGAAGCTTTCTTT; CDR3aa: CAWSVPTATYTEAFF
v_gene: TRBV27; d_gene: -; j_gene: TRBJ2-2; abundance: few; CDR3nt: TGTGCCAGCAGTTTCAAGGCAGACGGTACCGGGGAGCTGTTTTTT; CDR3aa: CASSFKADGTGELFF
v_gene: TRBV10-3; d_gene: TRBD1; j_gene: TRBJ1-1; abundance: few; CDR3nt: TGTGCCATCAGTGAGGGATGGGGACAGGGGGCGATCAACACTGAAGCTTTCTTT; CDR3aa: CAISEGWGQGAINTEAFF
v_gene: TRBV6-5; d_gene: -; j_gene: TRBJ1-5; abundance: many; CDR3nt: TGTGCCAGCAGTTCCCCTACGAGCCTCTCGCCCCAGCATTTT; CDR3aa: CASSSPTSLSPQHF
v_gene: TRBV24-1; d_gene: -; j_gene: TRBJ1-1; abundance: -; CDR3nt: TGTGCCACCAGTGATTCGAGGGGCGCGGGCACTGAAGCTTTCTTT; CDR3aa: CATSDSRGAGTEAFF
v_gene: TRBV20-1; d_gene: TRBD1; j_gene: TRBJ2-7; abundance: many; CDR3nt: TGCAGTGCCAGGACAGGGCGCGAGCAGTACTTC; CDR3aa: CSARTGREQYF
v_gene: TRBV28; d_gene: -; j_gene: TRBJ1-4; abundance: many; CDR3nt: TGTGCCACCGGGCGACAGCGGACAACTAATGAAAAACTGTTTTTT; CDR3aa: CATGRQRTTNEKLFF